This T cell receptor (beta chain) was retrieved from a study of T cells in pancreatic ductal adenocarcinoma. The protocol was immunoSEQ multiplex PCR, while the TCRdb copy is restricted to in-frame clones and leaves out a portion. This sample carries over 100,000 clones, roughly 96% of them seen once, and the ten largest clones take 2.5% to 3.5%. Study outcomes and limitations: Results skew toward the minority of patients with early-stage disease.

No neoadjuvant therapy was given to the selected pancreatic ductal adenocarcinoma patients before their surgery. Trimming took 6 bases from V and 4 from J, leaving 13 bases between them. The CDR3 has 14 amino acids. In germline, CDR1 is MDHEN, CDR2 SYDVKM. Concerning this clone: The target antigen is unknown.

The chain is built from TRBV28 and TRBJ1-5; maybe TRBD1 (6 bases). The clonotype was recovered from a human donor with pancreatic ductal adenocarcinoma. Material: PBMCs. The CDR3 DNA is TGTGCCAGCAGGAGGGCGAGGGGGAATCAGCCCCAGCATTTT. It codes for CASRRARGNQPQHF.